The table lists the clone carrying this T cell receptor beta chain with a few counts. These data are taken from a study of blood T cell repertoires in COVID-19. About the study: Specimens from acute and convalescent COVID-19 originated in the United States, Italy and Spain. The cDNA or gDNA used as material had been derived from T cells, B-cell-depleted T cells, or PBMCs.

Original analysis: Reference gene primer amplification gave nucleated cell count estimates. Assay used: immunoSEQ multiplex PCR; TCRdb lists only in-frame clones, some missing. V and J calls and clone size are given by that table; D and trimming were obtained from the DNA. The table has roughly 500,000 clones, 89% seen once. This CDR3 is built from 16 residues. Germline assignment: CDR1 SGHTS and CDR2 YDEGEE. J was trimmed by 8 bases and V by 2 bases; bases with no gene match: 11. The Seattle patients joined while their infection was active and were tracked longitudinally afterward. This chain uses TRBV5-8 with TRBJ2-4, with 9 bases fitting TRBD1. This TCR came from a man between 18 and 29 years old with COVID-19, enrolled during active disease. The sample taken for sequencing was peripheral blood. CDR3 nucleotide sequence: TGTGCCAGCAGCTTAGCACCGTGGACAGGGGTGGACATTCAGTACTTC. Its translation is CASSLAPWTGVDIQYF.